Following are 24 T cell receptor beta chains from one sample sequenced in a study of blood T cell repertoires in COVID-19. Measured with immunoSEQ multiplex PCR; TCRdb has only the in-frame clones, and not every one. There are 140,000 to 150,000 clones in the sample; approximately 80% occur only once, and approximately 13% lies in the top ten. The sequenced sample was peripheral blood. The receptors here all came from a man in his sixties with active or convalescent COVID-19.

The chain employs TRBV7-9 and TRBJ2-3, with D possibly matching TRBD1 (6 bases). Per germline, CDR1 SEHNR and CDR2 FQNEAQ (reference sequence). Trimming took 5 bases from V and 2 from J, leaving 17 bases between them. The CDR3 is 16 residues long. The CDR3 sequence: CASSQMRTEYTDTQYF. The CDR3 region has the DNA TGTGCCAGCAGCCAGATGCGGACAGAATACACAGATACGCAGTATTTT. Looking up the rest from reference TRBV7-9 and TRBJ2-3 gives the full variable domain: DTGVSQNPRHKITKRGQNVTFRCDPISEHNRLYWYRQTLGQGPEFLTYFQNEAQLEKSRLLSDRFSAERPKGSFSTLEIQRTEQGDSAMYLCASSQMRTEYTDTQYFGPGTRLTVL.

The chain links TRBV18 to TRBJ2-3, with 16 bases matching TRBD2. V shed 4 bases and J 4 bases; nucleotides not matched to a gene: 11. The CDR3 spans 19 residues. Looked up from germline, CDR1 is KGHSH and CDR2 is LQKENI. CDR3 coding DNA: TGTGCCAGCTCACTAAATTCCGGGACTAGCGGGAGGGCATCAGATACGCAGTATTTT. This codes for CASSLNSGTSGRASDTQYF.

The rearrangement uses TRBV4-1 and TRBJ2-3; D is possibly TRBD2 (6 bases). The germline CDR1 and CDR2 sequences are MGHRA and YSYEKL. The CDR3 sequence is 16 residues long. With 3 bases removed from V and 6 bases from J, the gap between germline ends came to 19 bases. CDR3 bases: TGCGCCAGCAGCCAGAACGGGGGTTACCGGGGGGATACGCAGTATTTT. It encodes CASSQNGGYRGDTQYF.

The chain couples TRBV18 to TRBJ2-2; D remains unclear. The germline V gene has CDR1 KGHSH and CDR2 LQKENI. The CDR3 contains 13 residues. With 4 bases removed from V and 5 bases from J, the gap between germline ends came to 8 bases. In DNA form, the CDR3 reads TGTGCCAGCTCACTGGAGAATACCGGGGAGCTGTTTTTT. Its translation: CASSLENTGELFF.

The chain couples TRBV29-1 to TRBJ2-7; D is possibly TRBD2 (6 bases). Germline CDR1 is SQVTM and CDR2 is ANQGSEA. Trimming shortened V by 7 bases and J by 1 base, and 11 bases separated the two germline ends. The CDR3 contains 12 residues. The CDR3 bases are TGCAGCGCCTCCGGGGGTTCCTACGAGCAGTACTTC. The encoded protein is CSASGGSYEQYF.

The chain uses TRBV5-6 and TRBJ2-7, with TRBD1 matching 7 bases. This CDR3 region has 15 residues. The J segment lost 2 bases and the V segment lost 2 bases, leaving 7 bases of the junction unmatched. Germline lookup yields CDR1 SGHDT and CDR2 YYEEEE. In nucleotides, the CDR3 is TGTGCCAGCAGCTTACCGGGACAGATGACCTACGAGCAGTACTTC. Translating gives CASSLPGQMTYEQYF.

The V and J genes are TRBV20-1 and TRBJ2-7; D may be TRBD1 (5 bases). The CDR3 runs 11 residues. V lost 0 bases and J lost 6, with 6 bases in between. CDR1 DFQATT and CDR2 SNEGSKA come from the germline V gene (reference sequence). The CDR3: CSARDQGEQYF. As DNA, the CDR3 is TGCAGTGCTAGAGACCAGGGCGAGCAGTACTTC.

This clone occurred once. The chain employs TRBV24-1 and TRBJ2-5; 9 nucleotides align to TRBD1. The CDR3 contains 17 residues. The V and J ends lost 4 bases and 5 bases, in that order; junction bases with no gene match: 13. Germline-derived CDR1 and CDR2 are KGHDR and SFDVKD. CDR3 protein: CATSERDRDSQTETQYF. CDR3 bases: TGTGCCACCAGTGAACGGGACAGGGATTCCCAAACTGAGACCCAGTACTTC.

This chain connects TRBV4-1 to TRBJ2-3; TRBD2 is a possible D gene (5 bases). The V gene's germline CDR1 is MGHRA and CDR2 YSYEKL. The V gene lost 1 base and the J gene lost 4 bases, with 12 bases spanning the gap. The CDR3 is 15 residues long. The chain's CDR3 is CASSQVPAAPDTQYF. CDR3 in DNA: TGCGCCAGCAGCCAAGTTCCAGCGGCCCCAGATACGCAGTATTTT.

This clone was recorded once. The chain is built from TRBV7-9 and TRBJ1-6, with a possible D match to TRBD1 (6 bases). Germline loops: CDR1 SEHNR, CDR2 FQNEAQ (reference sequence). The CDR3 extends over 14 amino acids. The V end lost 8 bases, the J end lost 7 bases, and 15 bases lay between the germline ends. The CDR3 DNA reads as TGTGCCAGCGGGATTAAAGGGGGAAATTCACCCCTCCACTTT. Protein sequence: CASGIKGGNSPLHF.

The rearrangement links TRBV5-6 to TRBJ1-5; 10 positions agree with TRBD1. Germline V gene lookup returns CDR1 SGHDT and CDR2 YYEEEE. Trimming removed 5 bases from V and 2 bases from J; junction bases left unmatched: 4. The CDR3 runs 15 residues. For the CDR3, the DNA is TGTGCCAGCAGTCGTGGGACAGGGGGCAATCAGCCCCAGCATTTT. It translates to CASSRGTGGNQPQHF.

Concerning this clone: One junction end does not reproduce the germline sequence, and a read error may be involved. The rearrangement joins TRBV11-2 to TRBJ2-7, with no clear D. The length of the CDR3 is 13 residues. Germline lookup yields CDR1 SGHAT and CDR2 FQNNGV. This CDR3 reads CASSLVRWQFVHF. Written as DNA, the CDR3 is TGTGCCAGCAGCTTAGTACGTTGGCAGTTTGTTCACTTC.

The chain employs TRBV28 and TRBJ2-1; TRBD2 is a possible D gene (5 bases). CDR1 and CDR2 from the germline V gene are MDHEN and SYDVKM. The ends were cut back, 1 base at V and 4 bases at J, with 14 bases in the middle. The CDR3 runs to 16 residues. The CDR3 coding sequence is TGTGCCAGCAGTTTATATCGGGCTAGCAAGTACAATGAGCAGTTCTTC. It encodes CASSLYRASKYNEQFF.

In this sample, this clone turned up once. The chain employs TRBV27 and TRBJ2-5; TRBD2 agrees at 8 bases. Trimming at V came to 4 bases and at J to 5 bases, leaving 9 bases not matched to a gene. This CDR3 region has 15 residues. Per the germline V gene, CDR1 is MNHEY and CDR2 is SMNVEV (reference sequence). CDR3 bases: TGTGCCAGCAGTTCAGTTTCTCGCGGGGGGGAGACCCAGTACTTC. Its protein is CASSSVSRGGETQYF.

This sequence joins TRBV12-3 or TRBV12-4 and TRBJ1-1; D call uncertain. CDR3 length equals 13 residues. The V and J ends lost 6 bases and 1 base respectively, with 9 bases between them. CDR3 loop: CASRPTANTEAFF. CDR3 nucleotides: TGTGCCAGCAGACCAACAGCGAACACTGAAGCTTTCTTT.

The V call is TRBV6-2 or TRBV6-3, the J call TRBJ2-3; TRBD2 might be the D (5 bases). Germline CDR1 reads MNHEY; CDR2 reads SVGEGT. Trimming pared 5 bases from V and 3 bases from J, leaving 12 bases between. This CDR3 comprises 14 residues. CDR3 nucleotide sequence: TGTGCCAGCAGTGTCGGGATTAGTACAGATACGCAGTATTTT. Translated: CASSVGISTDTQYF.

This clone has only a few counts. This rearrangement joins TRBV5-4 to TRBJ2-1; D remains unclear. The V gene's germline CDR1 is SGHNT and CDR2 YYREEE (reference sequence). Trimming took off 4 bases at V and 5 bases at J, with 7 bases between the two ends. This CDR3 has 12 residues. CDR3 residues: CASSLIDNEQFF. The CDR3 bases are TGTGCCAGCAGCCTTATAGACAATGAGCAGTTCTTC.

This rearrangement joins TRBV9 to TRBJ1-1, with unresolved D. Germline V gives CDR1 SGDLS, CDR2 YYNGEE. Trimming cost V 0 bases and J 5 bases, with 11 bases left between them. The CDR3 has 14 residues. CDR3 in DNA: TGTGCCAGCAGCGTAGGTCCCACGGGGACTGAAGCTTTCTTT. Amino acids: CASSVGPTGTEAFF.

The table lists this clone with a count of one. This sequence joins TRBV28 and TRBJ1-4; D remains unclear. The CDR3 loop spans 15 amino acids. Looked up from germline, CDR1 is MDHEN and CDR2 is SYDVKM. Trimming shortened V by 3 bases and J by 4 bases, and 12 bases separated the two germline ends. The CDR3 DNA follows: TGTGCCAGCAGTTTTTCCGGGAACGATAATGAAAAACTGTTTTTT. Translation: CASSFSGNDNEKLFF.

The chain has TRBV7-2 and TRBJ1-5; no clear D gene. Germline loops: CDR1 SGHTA, CDR2 FQGNSA. The CDR3 is 12 residues long. V was cut by 5 bases and J by 6 bases, with 8 bases left in between. The CDR3 DNA reads TGTGCCAGCAGCCTTTGGAGTCAGCCCCAGCATTTT. Its protein is CASSLWSQPQHF.

The chain carries TRBV19 and TRBJ1-3, with 10 nucleotides matching TRBD1. The CDR3 length is 18 residues. Germline assignment: CDR1 LNHDA and CDR2 SQIVND (reference sequence). J was trimmed by 0 bases and V by 1 base; bases with no gene match: 6. For the CDR3, the DNA is TGTGCCAGTAGTATAGGGGACAGGGGACGCTTCTCTGGAAACACCATATATTTT. It is translated as CASSIGDRGRFSGNTIYF. Looking up the rest from reference TRBV19 and TRBJ1-3 gives the full variable domain: DGGITQSPKYLFRKEGQNVTLSCEQNLNHDAMYWYRQDPGQGLRLIYYSQIVNDFQKGDIAEGYSVSREKKESFPLTVTSAQKNPTAFYLCASSIGDRGRFSGNTIYFGEGSWLTVV.

This chain connects TRBV10-2 to TRBJ2-7; possibly TRBD2 for D (6 bases). The V gene lost 9 bases and the J gene lost 3 bases, with 12 bases spanning the gap. CDR3 size: 12 residues. Germline V CDR1 and CDR2: WSHSY, SAAADI. This chain's CDR3 is CASRTGDYEQYF. CDR3 coding DNA: TGCGCCAGTAGGACGGGGGACTACGAGCAGTACTTC.

This clone was counted between two and nine times. The chain employs TRBV4-1 and TRBJ2-7; TRBD2 aligns across 8 bases. In germline, CDR1 is MGHRA, CDR2 YSYEKL. With V trimmed by 4 bases and J by 2 bases, 10 bases remained unmatched. The CDR3 covers 16 residues. The CDR3: CASSPQASGRPYEQYF. The CDR3 DNA follows: TGCGCCAGCAGCCCCCAGGCGAGCGGGAGACCCTACGAGCAGTACTTC.

V gene TRBV7-8 combines with J gene TRBJ1-2; 9 nucleotides match TRBD1. Germline V CDR1 and CDR2: SGHVS, FQNEAQ. Unmatched junction bases numbered 9, after V lost 2 bases and J lost 8 bases. This CDR3 is built from 15 residues. The CDR3 nucleotides read TGTGCCAGCAGCTTAAAACAGGGGGCGGGGGTAGGCTACACCTTC. This sequence encodes CASSLKQGAGVGYTF. Looking up the rest from reference TRBV7-8 and TRBJ1-2 gives the full variable domain: GAGVSQSPRYKVAKRGQDVALRCDPISGHVSLFWYQQALGQGPEFLTYFQNEAQLDKSGLPSDRFFAERPEGSVSTLKIQRTQQEDSAVYLCASSLKQGAGVGYTFGSGTRLTVV.